This T cell receptor beta chain was identified in a study of human T cells and chemical hapten exposure. This CDR3 spans 17 amino acids. V was pared by 7 bases and J by 0 bases, with 21 bases between. The germline V gene encodes CDR1 MNHNS and CDR2 SASEGT. It was the library that attached unique molecular identifiers to individual cDNA molecules. Per the authors' pipeline: TCR counts had a median of about 99,000 per sample and spanned roughly 20,000 to 690,600. TCRdb used MiXCR to reprocess the RACE reads, holding one entry per CDR3 protein. The V and J calls reflect TCRdb's pipeline rather than the authors' work. The repertoire holds under 200,000 distinct CDR3 sequences, with 13% to 15% as singletons. General observations from the study: Expanded TCRs produced significantly more large CDR3 similarity clusters than controls did. There was a positive correlation between PT1 expanded TCR counts and patch test score.

The time point denotes: patch test 1, 2 weeks after DPC sensitization. Treatment described: therapeutic diphenylcyclopropenone sensitization with weekly scalp DPC. A note on this clonotype: Its matching antigen is unknown.

The sequence came from a woman aged 25 to 39 with alopecia areata. Some clones in this sample may be carry-over from other donors' samples. This material consisted of whole blood, taken in connection with sensitization to the hapten diphenylcyclopropenone (DPC). The gene calls are TRBV6-1 and TRBJ1-1, with D tentatively TRBD1 (6 bases). CDR3 coding DNA: TGTGCCAGCACCGGAGGCTGGGGTACAGGGATGAACACTGAAGCTTTCTTT. Its translation: CASTGGWGTGMNTEAFF.